This TCR beta chain is drawn from a study of metastatic and nonmetastatic thyroid tumors. TCRdb re-clonotyped the PCR reads through MiXCR. The top ten clones hold 4.5% to 6% of a sample with roughly 27,000 clones, approximately 12% of them seen once. This clone appeared many times. Each patient went into thyroid surgery without having received any treatment. This TCR was sampled from a female donor with papillary thyroid cancer or a benign thyroid nodule (not recorded which). Some clones in this sample may be carry-over from other donors' samples. Sequences were obtained from blood.

The CDR3 nucleotides are TGCGCCAGCAGCCCCACCGCGCGGGCCGCCGCGTCCGAGCAGTACTTC. Its translation: CASSPTARAAASEQYF. The chain is built from TRBV5-1 and TRBJ2-7, with D possibly TRBD2 on 5 matching bases. Germline-derived CDR1 and CDR2 are SGHRS and YFSETQ. The CDR3 totals 16 residues. Deletions cut 4 bases from V and 6 bases from J, with 23 bases between.